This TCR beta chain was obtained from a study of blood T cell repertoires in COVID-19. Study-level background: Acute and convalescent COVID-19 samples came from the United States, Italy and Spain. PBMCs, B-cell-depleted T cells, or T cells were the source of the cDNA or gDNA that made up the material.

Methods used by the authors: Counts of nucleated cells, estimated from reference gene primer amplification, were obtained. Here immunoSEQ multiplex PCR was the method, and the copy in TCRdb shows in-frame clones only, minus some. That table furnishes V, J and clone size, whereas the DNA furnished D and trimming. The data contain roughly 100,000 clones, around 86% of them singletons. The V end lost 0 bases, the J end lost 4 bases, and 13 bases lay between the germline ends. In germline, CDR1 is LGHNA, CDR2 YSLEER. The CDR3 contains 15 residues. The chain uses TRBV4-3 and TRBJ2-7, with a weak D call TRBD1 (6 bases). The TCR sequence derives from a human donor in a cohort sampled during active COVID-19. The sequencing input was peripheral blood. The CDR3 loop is CASSQDPGTKYEQYF. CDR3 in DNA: TGCGCCAGCAGCCAAGATCCTGGGACAAAGTACGAGCAGTACTTC.